These 24 T cell receptor beta chains were all obtained from the same sample, sequenced in a study of identical twins. TCRdb independently ran MiXCR on the 5' RACE reads; one entry per CDR3 protein. The sample lists some 710,000 distinct CDR3 sequences, roughly 6% occurring once. The sequencing sample was made of naive T cells sorted from blood. The receptors here all came from a man aged 18 to 30 in good health.

This chain joins TRBV12-3 or TRBV12-4 and TRBJ2-7, with TRBD1 matching 9 bases. V lost 3 bases to trimming and J lost 9 bases; unmatched junction nucleotides: 9. The CDR3 consists of 14 residues. CDR3: CASSFWDRDVGQYF. In nucleotides, the CDR3 is TGTGCCAGCAGTTTTTGGGACAGGGATGTTGGGCAGTACTTC.

This clonotype occurred many times. The rearrangement joins TRBV12-3 or TRBV12-4 to TRBJ2-3; D gene ambiguous. V was trimmed by 3 bases and J by 1 base, leaving 11 bases between them. The CDR3 loop spans 15 amino acids. The DNA for the CDR3 is TGTGCCAGCAGTTTGGTTGTGTTGGGCACAGATACGCAGTATTTT. This translates into CASSLVVLGTDTQYF.

This clonotype has at least ten counts. The V call is TRBV6-5, the J call TRBJ2-5; no definite D call. This CDR3 has 13 amino acids. Trimming shortened V by 0 bases and J by 5 bases, and 7 bases separated the two germline ends. CDR1 MNHEY and CDR2 SVGAGI come from the germline V gene. The CDR3 reads CASSYSIWETQYF. The CDR3 DNA reads TGTGCCAGCAGTTACTCGATATGGGAGACCCAGTACTTC.

This clonotype was observed at least ten times. The J gene is TRBJ2-3, the V gene TRBV6-1; D uncertain. The V and J ends lost 4 bases and 0 bases respectively, with 14 bases between them. Germline loops: CDR1 MNHNS, CDR2 SASEGT. The CDR3 contains 16 residues. The CDR3 sequence: CASSGLHLISTDTQYF. For the CDR3, the DNA is TGTGCCAGCAGTGGGCTTCACCTAATTAGCACAGATACGCAGTATTTT.

This clonotype came up many times. The chain uses TRBV6-2 or TRBV6-3 and TRBJ2-1; D tentatively fits TRBD1 or TRBD2 (5 bases each). Germline V gives CDR1 MNHEY, CDR2 SVGEGT. This CDR3 is built from 14 residues. The V end was cut by 3 bases, the J end by 10 bases, with 16 bases between. CDR3 region: CASSYAGDAGEQFF. The CDR3 DNA reads as TGTGCCAGCAGTTATGCTGGGGACGCAGGGGAGCAGTTCTTC.

This clonotype was observed many times. The chain has TRBV6-1 and TRBJ2-7, with TRBD1 matching over 8 bases. The CDR3 length is 14 residues. V dropped 6 bases and J dropped 2; count of bases not matched to a gene: 6. Germline-derived CDR1 and CDR2 are MNHNS and SASEGT. CDR3 bases: TGTGCCAGCAGGCTCGGGACAGGTCCCTACGAGCAGTACTTC. It specifies CASRLGTGPYEQYF.

This clonotype was seen more than once but under ten times. The chain combines TRBV4-3 with TRBJ2-7; 14 bases map to TRBD2. The V gene's germline CDR1 is LGHNA and CDR2 YSLEER. V dropped 3 bases and J dropped 1; count of bases not matched to a gene: 5. The CDR3 extends over 17 amino acids. The CDR3: CASSQAGTSGGSYEQYF. The CDR3 region has the DNA TGCGCCAGCAGCCAGGCCGGGACTAGCGGGGGTTCCTACGAGCAGTACTTC.

This clonotype was seen many times. The chain uses TRBV5-1 and TRBJ2-3; 8 positions match TRBD2. CDR3 length: 14 amino acids. The junction had 9 bases not matched to a gene; V was cut back by 9 bases and J by 3 bases. Germline CDR1 and CDR2: SGHRS and YFSETQ. In DNA, the CDR3 is TGCGCCACCCATAGCGGGATGGAAACAGATACGCAGTATTTT. Translated: CATHSGMETDTQYF.

The table lists this clonotype with many counts. This sequence joins TRBV4-3 and TRBJ2-7; a possible D gene is TRBD1 (6 bases). The ends were cut back, 0 bases at V and 0 bases at J, with 12 bases in the middle. The germline gives CDR1 LGHNA, CDR2 YSLEER. The CDR3 loop spans 16 amino acids. In DNA, the CDR3 is TGCGCCAGCAGCCAAGATCGGACAGCTTTCTCCTACGAGCAGTACTTC. This translates into CASSQDRTAFSYEQYF.

This clonotype was seen more than once but under ten times. V and J are TRBV14 and TRBJ2-1; TRBD2 agrees at 8 bases. The CDR3 has 15 residues. The junction had 5 bases not matched to a gene; V was cut back by 5 bases and J by 2 bases. Per germline, CDR1 SGHDN and CDR2 FVKESK. This CDR3 reads CASSERELPYNEQFF. The CDR3 DNA reads TGTGCCAGCAGCGAGCGGGAGCTTCCCTACAATGAGCAGTTCTTC.

This clonotype was picked up many times. J is TRBJ1-2 and V is TRBV20-1; perhaps TRBD1 as D (6 bases). Deletions cut 3 bases from V and 5 bases from J, with 19 bases between. The germline gives CDR1 DFQATT, CDR2 SNEGSKA (reference sequence). CDR3 length: 15 amino acids. The DNA for the CDR3 is TGCAGTGCTAGTGATTACCCGGACAGCCTATATGGCTACACCTTC. Amino acids: CSASDYPDSLYGYTF.

This clonotype was seen more than once but under ten times. The J gene is TRBJ2-4, the V gene TRBV7-2; D may be TRBD2 (6 bases). The CDR3 covers 14 residues. Trimming cost V 3 bases and J 2 bases, with 8 bases left between them. CDR1 and CDR2 from the germline V gene are SGHTA and FQGNSA. CDR3 nucleotide sequence: TGTGCCAGCAGCTTTGCGGGAACCAAAAACATTCAGTACTTC. It specifies CASSFAGTKNIQYF.

The rearrangement uses TRBV5-1 and TRBJ2-1; 8 positions match TRBD1. The CDR3 is 16 amino acids. Germline V gene sequence: CDR1 SGHRS, CDR2 YFSETQ. Trimming took 0 bases from V and 3 from J; bases not matched to a gene: 5. Here the CDR3 reads CASSLAVGTGYNEQFF. The CDR3 nucleotides are TGCGCCAGCAGCTTGGCCGTTGGGACAGGCTACAATGAGCAGTTCTTC. The variable domain in full, with the rest retrieved from reference TRBV5-1 and TRBJ2-1, is KAGVTQTPRYLIKTRGQQVTLSCSPISGHRSVSWYQQTPGQGLQFLFEYFSETQRNKGNFPGRFSGRQFSNSRSEMNVSTLELGDSALYLCASSLAVGTGYNEQFFGPGTRLTVL.

This clonotype has more than one count but fewer than ten. The chain couples TRBV6-1 to TRBJ2-3; TRBD1 aligns across 7 bases. V lost 6 bases and J lost 5; bases outside the gene matches: 14. Germline V gene sequence: CDR1 MNHNS, CDR2 SASEGT. The CDR3 is 16 amino acids. CDR3 in DNA: TGTGCCAGCAGCACAAGGACAGGATTAAGGGTAGATACGCAGTATTTT. Translating gives CASSTRTGLRVDTQYF.

V and J are TRBV20-1 and TRBJ2-1; no firm D call. CDR1 and CDR2 (germline): DFQATT, SNEGSKA (reference sequence). The V end was cut by 5 bases, the J end by 5 bases, with 10 bases between. CDR3 length equals 12 residues. The DNA for the CDR3 is TGCAGTGCTTTTCACCAAAACAATGAGCAGTTCTTC. This sequence encodes CSAFHQNNEQFF.

The chain joins TRBV12-3 or TRBV12-4 to TRBJ2-2, with 10 bases aligning to TRBD1. Trimming cost V 5 bases and J 5 bases; bases outside gene matches: 11. This CDR3 is 17 amino acids long. The CDR3 is CASSRGTGQGGTGELFF. Here the CDR3 DNA reads TGTGCCAGCAGTCGGGGGACCGGACAGGGGGGAACCGGGGAGCTGTTTTTT.

This clonotype was picked up one time. The chain is built from TRBV7-2 and TRBJ2-7, with D hard to call. The J call could be wrong; TRBJ2-1 is a better fit for the DNA end. Per germline, CDR1 SGHTA and CDR2 FQGNSA. This CDR3 is 12 amino acids long. The CDR3 is CASSPFSYEQFF. CDR3 DNA: TGTGCCAGCAGCCCGTTTTCCTACGAGCAGTTCTTC.

This clonotype was seen ten or more times. The chain joins TRBV28 to TRBJ2-2; 9 bases fit TRBD1. Germline V gives CDR1 MDHEN, CDR2 SYDVKM. The ends lost 4 bases at V and 2 bases at J; junction bases unmatched: 2. The CDR3 covers 15 residues. The DNA for the CDR3 is TGTGCCAGCAGTTGGGACAGGGTCAACACCGGGGAGCTGTTTTTT. Its protein is CASSWDRVNTGELFF.

The V call is TRBV7-2, the J call TRBJ2-7; 12 bases are shared with TRBD1. The CDR3 consists of 14 residues. Trimming took 4 bases from V and 7 from J; bases not matched to a gene: 5. Germline V gene data show CDR1 as SGHTA and CDR2 as FQGNSA. The CDR3 DNA follows: TGTGCCAGCAGCTGGGGACAGGGGGCTGGGGAGCAGTACGTC. Its protein product is CASSWGQGAGEQYV.

J is TRBJ2-7 and V is TRBV7-2; 15 nucleotides agree with TRBD2. CDR1 is SGHTA, CDR2 FQGNSA, per germline. CDR3 length: 15 residues. Unmatched junction bases numbered 6, after V lost 5 bases and J lost 7 bases. This CDR3 reads CASSLGLAGGREQYF. CDR3 coding DNA: TGTGCCAGCAGCCTGGGACTAGCGGGAGGCCGAGAGCAGTACTTC.

Only a few counts were recorded for this clonotype. J is TRBJ2-1 and V is TRBV19, with 8 bases aligning to TRBD2. Germline V gene data show CDR1 as LNHDA and CDR2 as SQIVND (reference sequence). J was trimmed by 2 bases and V by 1 base; bases with no gene match: 1. This CDR3 comprises 15 residues. The CDR3 protein is CASSIGTSTYNEQFF. The CDR3 DNA reads as TGTGCCAGTAGTATAGGGACTAGCACCTACAATGAGCAGTTCTTC.

CDR3 bases: TGTGCCAGCAGCTTCGCTGCTCAATCTGGGGCCAACGTCCTGACTTTC. It specifies CASSFAAQSGANVLTF. The J gene is TRBJ2-6, the V gene TRBV5-6; D ambiguous. The germline V gene encodes CDR1 SGHDT and CDR2 YYEEEE. V lost 2 bases to trimming and J lost 1 base, with 10 bases between them. This CDR3 region has 16 residues.

This clonotype was found many times. The rearrangement links TRBV12-3 or TRBV12-4 to TRBJ2-3; 9 bases agree with TRBD2. V dropped 5 bases and J dropped 4; count of bases not matched to a gene: 7. This CDR3 has 15 residues. CDR3 sequence: CASSPRGLAADTQYF. DNA of the CDR3: TGTGCCAGCAGTCCCAGGGGACTAGCCGCAGATACGCAGTATTTT.

This clonotype came up many times. CDR3 in amino acids: CASSIYAGTQTRTDTQYF. The CDR3, as DNA: TGTGCCAGCAGTATCTACGCCGGGACACAGACTCGCACAGATACGCAGTATTTT. The V gene is TRBV27, the J gene TRBJ2-3; D is possibly TRBD1 (6 bases). The CDR3 has 18 residues. Per the germline V gene, CDR1 is MNHEY and CDR2 is SMNVEV (reference sequence). Trimming removed 5 bases from V and 1 base from J, with 22 bases in between.